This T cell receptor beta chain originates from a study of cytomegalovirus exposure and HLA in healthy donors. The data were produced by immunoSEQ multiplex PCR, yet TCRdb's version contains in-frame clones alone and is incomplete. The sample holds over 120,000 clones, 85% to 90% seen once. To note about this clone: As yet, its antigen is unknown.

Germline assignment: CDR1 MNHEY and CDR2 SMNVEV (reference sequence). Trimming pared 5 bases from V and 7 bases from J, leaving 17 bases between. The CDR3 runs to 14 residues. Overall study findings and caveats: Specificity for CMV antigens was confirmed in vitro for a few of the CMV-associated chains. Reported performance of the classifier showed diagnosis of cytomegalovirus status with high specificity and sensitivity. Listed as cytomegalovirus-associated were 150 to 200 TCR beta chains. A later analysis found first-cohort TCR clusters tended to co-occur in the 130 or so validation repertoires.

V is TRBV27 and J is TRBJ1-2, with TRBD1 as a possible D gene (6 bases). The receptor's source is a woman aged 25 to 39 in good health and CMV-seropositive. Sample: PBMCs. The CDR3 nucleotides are TGTGCCAGCAGTATACAGGGTCTACTACCTGGCTACACCTTC. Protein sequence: CASSIQGLLPGYTF.